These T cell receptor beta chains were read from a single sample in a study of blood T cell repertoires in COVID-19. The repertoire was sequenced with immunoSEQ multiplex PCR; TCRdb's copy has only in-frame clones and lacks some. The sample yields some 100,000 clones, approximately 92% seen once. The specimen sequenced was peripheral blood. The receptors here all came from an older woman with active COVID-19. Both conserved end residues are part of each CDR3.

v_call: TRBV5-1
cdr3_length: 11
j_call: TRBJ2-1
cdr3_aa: CASSPRRKEFF

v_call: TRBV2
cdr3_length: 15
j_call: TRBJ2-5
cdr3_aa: CASSVSGREGETQYF

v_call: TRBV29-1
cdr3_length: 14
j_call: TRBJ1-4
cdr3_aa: CSGRKGTTNEKLFF

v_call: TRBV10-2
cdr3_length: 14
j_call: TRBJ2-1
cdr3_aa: CASRVLAGVGEQFF

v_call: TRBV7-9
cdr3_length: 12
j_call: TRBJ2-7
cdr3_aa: CASSSRGYEQYF

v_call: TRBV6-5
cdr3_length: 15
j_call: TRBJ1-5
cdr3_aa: CASSPAGASNQPQHF

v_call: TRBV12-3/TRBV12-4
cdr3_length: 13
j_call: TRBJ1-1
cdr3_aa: CASSLQTRTEAFF

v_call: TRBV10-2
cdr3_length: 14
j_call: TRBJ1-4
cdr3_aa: CASRGTRFDEKLFF

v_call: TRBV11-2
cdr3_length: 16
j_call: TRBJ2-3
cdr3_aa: CASSLGEGASTDTQYF

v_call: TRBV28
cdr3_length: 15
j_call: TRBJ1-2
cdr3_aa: CASRAPGQGATGYTF

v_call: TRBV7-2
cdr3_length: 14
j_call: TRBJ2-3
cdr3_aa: CASSLDRASDTQYF

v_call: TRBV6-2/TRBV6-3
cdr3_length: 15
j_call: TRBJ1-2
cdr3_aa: CASRPVWRANYGYTF

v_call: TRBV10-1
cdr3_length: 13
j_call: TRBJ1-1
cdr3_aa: CASSGVVNTEAFF

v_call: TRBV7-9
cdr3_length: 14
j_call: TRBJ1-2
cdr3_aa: CASSQQGALRGYTF

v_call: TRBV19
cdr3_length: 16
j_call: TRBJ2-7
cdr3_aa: CASSPDGGRRASEQYF

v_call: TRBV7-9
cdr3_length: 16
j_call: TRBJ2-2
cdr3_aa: CASSLFTSGNTGELFF

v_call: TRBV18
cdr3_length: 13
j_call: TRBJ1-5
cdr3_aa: CASSGGGNQPQHF

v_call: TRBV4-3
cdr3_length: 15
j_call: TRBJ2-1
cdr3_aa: CASSQGAGGQGEQFF

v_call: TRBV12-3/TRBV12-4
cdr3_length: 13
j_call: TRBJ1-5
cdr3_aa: CASSHSRDQPQHF

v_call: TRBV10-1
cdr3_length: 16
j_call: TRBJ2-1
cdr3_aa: CASSLAGGSSYNEQFF

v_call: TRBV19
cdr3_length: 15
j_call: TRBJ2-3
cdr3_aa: CASSLLAVHTDTQYF

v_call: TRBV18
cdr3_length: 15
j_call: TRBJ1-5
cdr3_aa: CASSPRQSSNQPQHF

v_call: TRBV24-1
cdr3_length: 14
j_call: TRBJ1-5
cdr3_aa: CATSDPLSNQPQHF

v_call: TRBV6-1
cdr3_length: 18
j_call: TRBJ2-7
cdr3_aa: CASSDKYTRTGNLGEQYF

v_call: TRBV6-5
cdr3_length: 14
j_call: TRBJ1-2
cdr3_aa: CASSPDRADYGYTF

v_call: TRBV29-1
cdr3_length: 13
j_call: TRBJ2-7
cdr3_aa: CSVHGLEGYEQYF

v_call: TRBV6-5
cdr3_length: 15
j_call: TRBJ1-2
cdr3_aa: CASTNWGQGSGGYTF

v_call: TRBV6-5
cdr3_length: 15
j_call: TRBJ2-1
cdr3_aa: CASTTSQGSYNEQFF